The text below deals with one T cell receptor beta chain. This record belongs to a study of long-term antiretroviral therapy in people with HIV. Germline CDR1 reads SGHRS; CDR2 reads YFSETQ. Trimming left V 2 bases short and J 2 bases short, with 9 bases between. The CDR3 length is 14 residues. It was version v3.0 of the immunoSEQ assay that was run at survey level. Sequenced by immunoSEQ multiplex PCR; TCRdb stores in-frame clones only, minus some. The sample has about 35,000 clones; about four fifths are singletons. Every sample had roughly 1-11 million cryopreserved PBMC in it before DNA extraction.

The chain combines TRBV5-1 with TRBJ2-3, with D uncertain. This specimen was unsorted PBMCs, taken 3 years after starting antiretroviral therapy. The clonotype comes from a man between 45 and 60 years old with HIV. The CDR3: CASSFRTNTDTQYF. For the CDR3, the DNA is TGCGCCAGCAGCTTTAGGACGAACACAGATACGCAGTATTTT.